The 10 T cell receptor beta chains below all came from one sample that was sequenced in a study of blood T cell repertoires in COVID-19. Sequencing used immunoSEQ multiplex PCR; TCRdb keeps in-frame clones, though not all of them. The sample includes 400,000 to 450,000 clones, around 91% of them seen just once. Sequenced material: PBMCs or T cells enriched from blood (not recorded which). Receptors were obtained from a man younger than 45 who had recovered from COVID-19.

J is TRBJ2-6 and V is TRBV28; D is perhaps TRBD1 (6 bases). The CDR3 spans 15 residues. Germline assignment: CDR1 MDHEN and CDR2 SYDVKM. V lost 8 bases and J 4 bases, leaving 15 bases between the germline ends. CDR3 DNA sequence: TGTGCCAGCGCCCAGGGGAGTGCGGGGGCCAACGTCCTGACTTTC. As protein: CASAQGSAGANVLTF. Combining the CDR3 with reference TRBV28 and TRBJ2-6 gives the whole variable domain DVKVTQSSRYLVKRTGEKVFLECVQDMDHENMFWYRQDPGLGLRLIYFSYDVKMKEKGDIPEGYSVSREKKERFSLILESASTNQTSMYLCASAQGSAGANVLTFGAGSRLTVL.

This chain uses TRBV19 with TRBJ2-1; weak D call: TRBD1 (6 bases). Germline CDR1 LNHDA, CDR2 SQIVND (reference sequence). There are 16 residues in the CDR3. V was cut by 1 base and J by 2 bases, with 12 bases left in between. Here the CDR3 DNA reads TGTGCCAGTAGTATAGCCACAGGGTCTCCCTACAATGAGCAGTTCTTC. As protein: CASSIATGSPYNEQFF.

The chain combines TRBV7-2 with TRBJ1-4, with 7 nucleotides matching TRBD1. CDR1 SGHTA and CDR2 FQGNSA come from the germline V gene. The CDR3 loop spans 15 amino acids. After removal of 4 bases from V and 0 bases from J, the junction contained 2 bases not matched to a gene. Here the CDR3 reads CASSSQGATNEKLFF. The DNA of the CDR3 is TGTGCCAGCAGCTCCCAGGGGGCAACTAATGAAAAACTGTTTTTT.

The chain carries TRBV3-1 (or the pseudogene TRBV3-2) and TRBJ2-1; 11 bases are shared with TRBD2. This CDR3 spans 15 amino acids. Germline V CDR1 and CDR2: LGHDT, YNNKEL (reference sequence). Germline trimming cut 4 bases from V and 3 bases from J; bases unmatched to any gene: 2. Here the CDR3 DNA reads TGTGCCAGCAGCCCTAGCGGGAGGATCTACAATGAGCAGTTCTTC. Amino acids: CASSPSGRIYNEQFF.

In this sample, this clone turned up once. The rearrangement links TRBV5-1 to TRBJ2-5; D may be TRBD2 (7 bases). V lost 3 bases and J 1 base, leaving 13 bases between the germline ends. Germline assignment: CDR1 SGHRS and CDR2 YFSETQ. The CDR3 runs 15 residues. The CDR3 nucleotides are TGCGCCAGCAGCTCTACAGGGACTATCCAAGAGACCCAGTACTTC. As protein: CASSSTGTIQETQYF.

This clone has more than one count but fewer than ten. The same CDR3 arises from other DNA sequences in this sample as well. This chain connects TRBV5-1 to TRBJ1-2; TRBD1 agrees at 7 bases. Unmatched junction bases numbered 3, after V lost 4 bases and J lost 6 bases. The CDR3 runs 12 residues. Germline values: CDR1 SGHRS, CDR2 YFSETQ. The CDR3, as DNA: TGCGCCAGCAGCCCGGGGACAGATGGCTACACCTTC. It yields the protein CASSPGTDGYTF. The whole variable domain, filled in from reference TRBV5-1 and TRBJ1-2, reads KAGVTQTPRYLIKTRGQQVTLSCSPISGHRSVSWYQQTPGQGLQFLFEYFSETQRNKGNFPGRFSGRQFSNSRSEMNVSTLELGDSALYLCASSPGTDGYTFGSGTRLTVV.

The V call is TRBV9, the J call TRBJ2-1; 9 positions match TRBD2. CDR1 and CDR2 (germline): SGDLS, YYNGEE. The V segment lost 3 bases and the J segment 8 bases; nucleotides outside the gene matches: 9. The CDR3 has 15 amino acids. CDR3 sequence (DNA): TGTGCCAGCAGCGAACTGGCTAGCGGGGTCCATGAGCAGTTCTTC. Residues: CASSELASGVHEQFF.

V and J are TRBV29-1 and TRBJ1-1, with 9 bases identical to TRBD1. Unmatched junction bases numbered 4, after V lost 6 bases and J lost 5 bases. The V gene's germline CDR1 is SQVTM and CDR2 ANQGSEA. This CDR3 contains 12 residues. CDR3: CSVKGQGTEAFF. CDR3 in DNA: TGCAGCGTCAAGGGACAGGGAACTGAAGCTTTCTTT. Full variable domain (outside the CDR3, taken from reference TRBV29-1 and TRBJ1-1): SAVISQKPSRDICQRGTSLTIQCQVDSQVTMMFWYRQQPGQSLTLIATANQGSEATYESGFVIDKFPISRPNLTFSTLTVSNMSPEDSSIYLCSVKGQGTEAFFGQGTRLTVV.

CDR3 in DNA: TGTGCCATCCACACAACCGACAGCTACAATGAGCAGTTCTTC. This gives the protein CAIHTTDSYNEQFF. This rearrangement joins TRBV24-1 to TRBJ2-1; a possible D gene is TRBD1 (5 bases). The CDR3 has 14 residues. The germline V gene has CDR1 KGHDR and CDR2 SFDVKD. Trimming shortened V by 11 bases and J by 3 bases, and 16 bases separated the two germline ends.

The chain recombines TRBV2 with TRBJ2-2; perhaps TRBD1 as D (5 bases). The CDR3 totals 13 residues. Germline V gene lookup returns CDR1 SNHLY and CDR2 FYNNEI. With 4 bases removed from V and 5 bases from J, the gap between germline ends came to 8 bases. Written as DNA, the CDR3 is TGTGCCAGCAGTGGGGGCGTAACCGGGGAGCTGTTTTTT. This gives the protein CASSGGVTGELFF.